This T cell receptor (beta chain) was identified in a study of cytomegalovirus exposure and HLA in healthy donors. The study's findings and limits: The study listed 150 to 200 cytomegalovirus-associated TCR beta chains. In vitro checks showed that a few CMV-associated chains really do target CMV antigens. TCR clusters originating in the first cohort tended to co-occur in the 120 validation repertoires, according to a later analysis. Despite most TCR sequences being rare, some public TCRs occurred in many donors.

Libraries were prepared by immunoSEQ multiplex PCR; TCRdb keeps only in-frame clonotypes and omits some of them. This sample has approximately 140,000 clones, with more than 85% found just once. The CDR3 is made up of 15 amino acids. Germline V gene lookup returns CDR1 SEHNR and CDR2 FQNEAQ (reference sequence). Trimming pared 0 bases from V and 0 bases from J, leaving 9 bases between. In regard to this clone: Its antigen is still unknown.

The chain carries TRBV7-9 and TRBJ2-7; D call uncertain. The receptor comes from a man between 18 and 35 years old in good health and CMV-seropositive. Sequenced input: PBMCs. As DNA, the CDR3 is TGTGCCAGCAGCTTAGCGGCCGATCCCTCCTACGAGCAGTACTTC. Translated: CASSLAADPSYEQYF. Complete variable domain (other parts from reference TRBV7-9 and TRBJ2-7): DTGVSQNPRHKITKRGQNVTFRCDPISEHNRLYWYRQTLGQGPEFLTYFQNEAQLEKSRLLSDRFSAERPKGSFSTLEIQRTEQGDSAMYLCASSLAADPSYEQYFGPGTRLTVT.